Below, 14 T cell receptor beta chains from the same sample are listed, as sequenced in a study of memory CD4+ T cells and cytomegalovirus serostatus. Single viable CD3+CD4+CD8-CD45RO+ cells were sorted as the memory CD4+ T cells. The protocol was immunoSEQ multiplex PCR, while the TCRdb copy is restricted to in-frame clones and leaves out a portion. The table includes roughly 40,000 clones, about three quarters detected once. Sequences were obtained from memory CD4+ T cells from blood. These receptors were taken from an adult in good health and CMV-seronegative.

The chain links TRBV7-3 to TRBJ2-3, with 10 nucleotides matching TRBD2. This CDR3 has 18 amino acids. The trim removed 1 base at V and 2 bases at J, leaving 9 bases unmatched. Germline V CDR1 and CDR2: SGHTA, FQGTGA. The CDR3 sequence: CASSLISGGSSPTDTQYF. In DNA form, the CDR3 reads TGTGCCAGCAGCTTAATTAGCGGGGGGTCTAGCCCCACAGATACGCAGTATTTT.

The chain couples TRBV5-1 to TRBJ2-3; D is uncertain. There are 16 residues in the CDR3. The V gene's germline CDR1 is SGHRS and CDR2 YFSETQ. V was pared by 1 base and J by 0 bases, with 12 bases between. CDR3 bases: TGCGCCAGCAGCTTGAATCCCCCCGGGAGCACAGATACGCAGTATTTT. Translated: CASSLNPPGSTDTQYF.

The rearrangement uses TRBV7-3 and TRBJ2-2; 9 nucleotides agree with TRBD2. The ends lost 4 bases at V and 6 bases at J; junction bases unmatched: 12. From germline, CDR1 is SGHTA and CDR2 FQGTGA. The CDR3 sequence is 17 residues long. CDR3 sequence (DNA): TGTGCCAGCAGCTCCCCTTTGGGGACTAGCCGATCCGGGGAGCTGTTTTTT. Its translation is CASSSPLGTSRSGELFF.

The rearrangement uses TRBV19 and TRBJ1-6; 7 nucleotides match TRBD1. CDR3 size: 16 residues. V dropped 4 bases and J dropped 2; count of bases not matched to a gene: 5. CDR1 and CDR2 from the germline V gene are LNHDA and SQIVND (reference sequence). In nucleotides, the CDR3 is TGTGCCAGTAGTACCTCCGGGACAGCCTATAATTCACCCCTCCACTTT. Translation: CASSTSGTAYNSPLHF.

This chain connects TRBV29-1 to TRBJ2-1; possible D gene TRBD2, 5 bases. The CDR3 runs 14 residues. Germline CDR1 is SQVTM and CDR2 is ANQGSEA. Trimming left V 5 bases short and J 6 bases short, with 17 bases between. The CDR3 loop is CSVRGPGTANEQFF. DNA of the CDR3: TGCAGCGTTCGAGGGCCCGGCACGGCCAATGAGCAGTTCTTC.

For this clone: The germline gene is not matched at one end of the junction; a read error may be the cause. This chain connects TRBV7-7 to TRBJ2-5; a weak D match, TRBD1 (5 bases). The length of the CDR3 is 15 residues. Germline lookup yields CDR1 SSHAT and CDR2 FNYEAQ (reference sequence). As DNA, the CDR3 is TGTGCTAGCAGCTTAGGGGTCGGACGGCAAGAGACCCAGTACTTC. This translates into CASSLGVGRQETQYF.

This chain links TRBV2 with TRBJ1-1; D is undetermined. V was clipped by 2 bases and J by 5 bases, with 12 bases between them. The CDR3 has 14 residues. Germline CDR1 reads SNHLY; CDR2 reads FYNNEI. CDR3 amino acids: CASSEHRVVTEAFF. CDR3 in DNA: TGTGCCAGCAGTGAACATAGGGTAGTGACTGAAGCTTTCTTT.

J is TRBJ1-4 and V is TRBV5-4, with 9 bases fitting TRBD1. The CDR3 consists of 16 residues. The junction had 9 bases not matched to a gene; V was cut back by 5 bases and J by 4 bases. Germline V gene lookup returns CDR1 SGHNT and CDR2 YYREEE (reference sequence). CDR3 DNA sequence: TGTGCCAGCAGTCTGACTGGGACAGGGAGTAATGAAAAACTGTTTTTT. Translating gives CASSLTGTGSNEKLFF.

The V call is TRBV14, the J call TRBJ2-5, with 7 bases identical to TRBD2. Germline CDR1 is SGHDN and CDR2 is FVKESK. This CDR3 spans 15 amino acids. V gave up 4 bases and J gave up 3 bases; unmatched junction bases: 8. CDR3 residues: CASSLGGLAEETQYF. CDR3 bases: TGTGCCAGCAGCCTCGGAGGTCTAGCGGAAGAGACCCAGTACTTC.

The V and J genes are TRBV5-6 and TRBJ2-3; 11 bases line up with TRBD2. This CDR3 has 18 residues. J lost 0 bases, V lost 5 bases, and 11 bases had no gene match. Germline V gene sequence: CDR1 SGHDT, CDR2 YYEEEE. CDR3 loop: CASSPPGTSGSSTDTQYF. The CDR3 nucleotides are TGTGCCAGCAGTCCGCCCGGGACTAGCGGATCTAGCACAGATACGCAGTATTTT.

V gene TRBV5-1 combines with J gene TRBJ1-1; the D gene is possibly TRBD1 (5 bases). Germline assignment: CDR1 SGHRS and CDR2 YFSETQ. The CDR3 has 14 residues. V lost 0 bases and J lost 1, with 7 bases in between. CDR3 coding DNA: TGCGCCAGCAGCTTGGGGACAAGGAACACTGAAGCTTTCTTT. It specifies CASSLGTRNTEAFF. Full variable domain (outside the CDR3, taken from reference TRBV5-1 and TRBJ1-1): KAGVTQTPRYLIKTRGQQVTLSCSPISGHRSVSWYQQTPGQGLQFLFEYFSETQRNKGNFPGRFSGRQFSNSRSEMNVSTLELGDSALYLCASSLGTRNTEAFFGQGTRLTVV.

The rearrangement links TRBV5-4 to TRBJ2-4; 10 positions match TRBD1. CDR1 and CDR2 from the germline V gene are SGHNT and YYREEE (reference sequence). V was clipped by 0 bases and J by 6 bases; unmatched bases: 0. CDR3 length: 14 residues. The CDR3 spells CASSLGDRGNIQYF. The DNA of the CDR3 is TGTGCCAGCAGCTTGGGGGACAGGGGAAACATTCAGTACTTC.

CDR3 amino acids: CASSEAGAAGANVLTF. The CDR3, as DNA: TGTGCCAGCAGTGAAGCAGGGGCAGCTGGGGCCAACGTCCTGACTTTC. The chain combines TRBV2 with TRBJ2-6, with D possibly matching TRBD1 (5 bases). The germline V gene encodes CDR1 SNHLY and CDR2 FYNNEI. The V and J ends lost 0 bases and 2 bases respectively, with 8 bases between them. The CDR3 extends over 16 amino acids.

The V gene is TRBV30, the J gene TRBJ2-7; 9 bases map to TRBD1. Germline values: CDR1 GTSNPN, CDR2 SVGIG (reference sequence). The CDR3 extends over 15 amino acids. V dropped 1 base and J dropped 0; count of bases not matched to a gene: 4. The CDR3 sequence: CAWSGDRASSYEQYF. The DNA for the CDR3 is TGTGCCTGGAGTGGGGACAGGGCCAGCTCCTACGAGCAGTACTTC. Combining the CDR3 with reference TRBV30 and TRBJ2-7 gives the whole variable domain SQTIHQWPATLVQPVGSPLSLECTVEGTSNPNLYWYRQAAGRGLQLLFYSVGIGQISSEVPQNLSASRPQDRQFILSSKKLLLSDSGFYLCAWSGDRASSYEQYFGPGTRLTVT.